This TCR beta chain was sequenced in a study of shared clonotypes between healthy human individuals. Study information: Ranging from 18 to 49 in age, donors were two women and a few men. General study points: Donor scarcity curtailed the genetic and exposure-history diversity represented herein.

Sequencing of unsorted PBMC DNA was carried out using ten immunoSEQ deep assay plates. In the authors' workflow: Junction-only immunoSEQ sequences carried no quality scores, so filtering differed. Only in-frame clones appear in the TCRdb table, and some are missing; sequencing was by immunoSEQ multiplex PCR. V and J calls and clone size follow that table, whereas D and trimming were derived from the DNA. The sample includes approximately 500,000 clones, roughly 80% of them seen just once. This clone was detected many times. Its antigen is unidentified. This sample also contains other DNA sequences that code for the same CDR3. This sequence was found in a woman between 40 and 55 years old in good health. Some clones in this sample may be carry-over from other donors' samples. Sequencing used PBMCs.

CDR3 nucleotides: TGTGCCAGCAGCCTACAGGGCTACGAGCAGTACTTC. Translation: CASSLQGYEQYF. V usage is TRBV7-2 and J usage is TRBJ2-7, with a possible D match to TRBD1 (6 bases). The V and J ends lost 5 bases and 3 bases respectively, with 8 bases between them. Germline lookup yields CDR1 SGHTA and CDR2 FQGNSA. This CDR3 spans 12 amino acids.